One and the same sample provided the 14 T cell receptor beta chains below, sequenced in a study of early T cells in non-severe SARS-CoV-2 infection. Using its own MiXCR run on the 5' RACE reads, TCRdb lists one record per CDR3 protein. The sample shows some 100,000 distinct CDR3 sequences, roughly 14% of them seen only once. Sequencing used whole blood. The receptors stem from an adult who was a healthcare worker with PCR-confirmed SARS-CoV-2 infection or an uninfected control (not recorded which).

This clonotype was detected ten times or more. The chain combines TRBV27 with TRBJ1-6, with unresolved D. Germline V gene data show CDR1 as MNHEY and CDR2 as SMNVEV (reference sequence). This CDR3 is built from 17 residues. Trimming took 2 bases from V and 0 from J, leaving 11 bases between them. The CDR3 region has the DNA TGTGCCAGCAGTTTAATGGGCAGGAGCTCCTATAATTCACCCCTCCACTTT. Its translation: CASSLMGRSSYNSPLHF.

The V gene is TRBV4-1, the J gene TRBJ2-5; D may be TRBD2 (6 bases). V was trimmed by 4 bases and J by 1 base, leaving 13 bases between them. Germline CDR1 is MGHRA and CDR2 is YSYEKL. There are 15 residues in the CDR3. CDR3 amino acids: CASSRTGLIQETQYF. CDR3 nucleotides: TGCGCCAGCAGCCGAACAGGACTAATCCAAGAGACCCAGTACTTC.

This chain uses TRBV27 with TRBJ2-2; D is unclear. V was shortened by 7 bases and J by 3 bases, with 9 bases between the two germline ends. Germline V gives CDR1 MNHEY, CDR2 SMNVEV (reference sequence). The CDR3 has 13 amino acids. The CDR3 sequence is CASKRSDTGELFF. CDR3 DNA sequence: TGTGCCAGCAAACGTTCCGACACCGGGGAGCTGTTTTTT.

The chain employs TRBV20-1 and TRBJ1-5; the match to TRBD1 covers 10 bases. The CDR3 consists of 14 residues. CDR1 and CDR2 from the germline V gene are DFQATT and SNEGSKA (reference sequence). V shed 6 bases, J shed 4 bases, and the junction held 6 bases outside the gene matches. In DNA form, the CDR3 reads TGCAGTGCAAGGCCGGGACAGGGGAATCAGCCCCAGCATTTT. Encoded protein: CSARPGQGNQPQHF.

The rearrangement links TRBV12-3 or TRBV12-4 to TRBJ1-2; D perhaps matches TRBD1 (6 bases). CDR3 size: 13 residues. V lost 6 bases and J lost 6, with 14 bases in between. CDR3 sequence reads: CASRPVKGDGYTF. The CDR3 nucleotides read TGTGCCAGCAGACCGGTCAAGGGGGATGGCTACACCTTC.

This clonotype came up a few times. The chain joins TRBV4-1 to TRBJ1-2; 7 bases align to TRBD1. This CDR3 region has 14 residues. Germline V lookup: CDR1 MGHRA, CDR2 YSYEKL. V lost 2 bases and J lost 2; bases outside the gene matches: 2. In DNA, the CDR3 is TGCGCCAGCAGCCAACAACAGGGGAACTATGGCTACACCTTC. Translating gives CASSQQQGNYGYTF.

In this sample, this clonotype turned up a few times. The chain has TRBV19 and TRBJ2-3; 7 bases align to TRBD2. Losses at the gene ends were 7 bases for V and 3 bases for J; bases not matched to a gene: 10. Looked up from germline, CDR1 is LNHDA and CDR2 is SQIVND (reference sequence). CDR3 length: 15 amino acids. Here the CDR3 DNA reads TGTGCCAGTACCGCAAGGACTAGTACGACAGATACGCAGTATTTT. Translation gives CASTARTSTTDTQYF.

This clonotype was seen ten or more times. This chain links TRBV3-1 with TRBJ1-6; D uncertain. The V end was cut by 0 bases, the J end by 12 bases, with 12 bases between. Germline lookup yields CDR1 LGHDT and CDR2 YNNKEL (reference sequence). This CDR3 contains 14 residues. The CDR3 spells CASSQDPSGRPLHF. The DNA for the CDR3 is TGTGCCAGCAGCCAAGATCCTTCGGGCCGACCCCTCCACTTT.

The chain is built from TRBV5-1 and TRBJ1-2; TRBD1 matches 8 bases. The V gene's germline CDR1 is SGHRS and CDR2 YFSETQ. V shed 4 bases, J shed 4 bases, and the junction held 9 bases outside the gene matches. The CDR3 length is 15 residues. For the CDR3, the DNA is TGCGCCAGCAGCGTCTCCGGACAGGGTGGCTATGGCTACACCTTC. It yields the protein CASSVSGQGGYGYTF.

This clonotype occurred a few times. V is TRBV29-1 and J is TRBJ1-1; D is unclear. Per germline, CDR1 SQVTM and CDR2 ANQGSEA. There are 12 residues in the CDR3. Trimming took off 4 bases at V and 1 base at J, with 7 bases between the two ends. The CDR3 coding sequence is TGCAGCGTTGGCCCGGAGAACACTGAAGCTTTCTTT. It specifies CSVGPENTEAFF. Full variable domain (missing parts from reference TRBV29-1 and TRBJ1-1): SAVISQKPSRDICQRGTSLTIQCQVDSQVTMMFWYRQQPGQSLTLIATANQGSEATYESGFVIDKFPISRPNLTFSTLTVSNMSPEDSSIYLCSVGPENTEAFFGQGTRLTVV.

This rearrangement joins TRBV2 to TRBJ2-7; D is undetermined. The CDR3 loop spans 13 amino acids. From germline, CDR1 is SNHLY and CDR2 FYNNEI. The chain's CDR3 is CASNQLTSYELYV. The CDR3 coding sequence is TGTGCCAGCAATCAACTAACCTCCTACGAGCTGTACGTC.

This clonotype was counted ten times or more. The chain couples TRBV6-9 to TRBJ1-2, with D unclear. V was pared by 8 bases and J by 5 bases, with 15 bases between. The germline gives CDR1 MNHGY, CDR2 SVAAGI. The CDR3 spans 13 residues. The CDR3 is CASPVGRLYGYTF. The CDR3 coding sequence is TGTGCCAGCCCCGTAGGCCGGTTGTATGGCTACACCTTC.

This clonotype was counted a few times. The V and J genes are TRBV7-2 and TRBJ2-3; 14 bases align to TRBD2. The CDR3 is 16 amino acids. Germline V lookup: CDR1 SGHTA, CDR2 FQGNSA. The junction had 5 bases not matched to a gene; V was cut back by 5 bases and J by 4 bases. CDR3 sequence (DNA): TGTGCCAGCAGCGGGAGACTAGCGGGGGGGCCAGATACGCAGTATTTT. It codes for CASSGRLAGGPDTQYF.

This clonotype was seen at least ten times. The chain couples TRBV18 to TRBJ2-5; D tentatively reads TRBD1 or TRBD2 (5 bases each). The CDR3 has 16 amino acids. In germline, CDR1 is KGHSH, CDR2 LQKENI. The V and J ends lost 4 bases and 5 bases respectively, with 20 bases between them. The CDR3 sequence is CASSLNRGPFEETQYF. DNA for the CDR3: TGTGCCAGCTCACTAAACCGGGGACCGTTTGAGGAGACCCAGTACTTC.